The present entry profiles one T cell receptor (beta chain) with its context. The assay was immunoSEQ multiplex PCR, and TCRdb's table has in-frame clones only and misses some. The table includes roughly 55,000 clones, 80% to 95% detected once. These data belong to a study of T cell changes during pregnancy in multiple sclerosis. Losses at the gene ends were 0 bases for V and 12 bases for J; bases not matched to a gene: 11. This CDR3 has 15 amino acids. Germline loops: CDR1 KGHSH, CDR2 LQKENI. This receptor was obtained from a female donor in good health, enrolled as a control in a pregnancy study. This chain links TRBV18 with TRBJ2-1; TRBD1 agrees at 7 bases. The sample consisted of CD4+ T cells from peripheral blood mononuclear cells, taken after pregnancy. CDR3 region: CASSPPATDRAGQFF. The CDR3 nucleotides are TGTGCCAGCTCACCACCGGCCACAGACAGGGCCGGGCAGTTCTTC.